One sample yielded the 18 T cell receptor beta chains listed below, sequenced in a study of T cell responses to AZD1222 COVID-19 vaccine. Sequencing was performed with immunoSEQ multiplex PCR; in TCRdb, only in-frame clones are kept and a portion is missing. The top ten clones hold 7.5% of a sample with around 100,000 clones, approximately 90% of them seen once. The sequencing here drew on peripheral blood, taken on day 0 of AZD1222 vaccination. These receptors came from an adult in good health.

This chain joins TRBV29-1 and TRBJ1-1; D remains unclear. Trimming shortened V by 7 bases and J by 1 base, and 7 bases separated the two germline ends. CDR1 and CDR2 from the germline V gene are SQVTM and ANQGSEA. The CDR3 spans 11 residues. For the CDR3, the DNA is TGCAGCGGGGAGGGGAACACTGAAGCTTTCTTT. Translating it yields CSGEGNTEAFF.

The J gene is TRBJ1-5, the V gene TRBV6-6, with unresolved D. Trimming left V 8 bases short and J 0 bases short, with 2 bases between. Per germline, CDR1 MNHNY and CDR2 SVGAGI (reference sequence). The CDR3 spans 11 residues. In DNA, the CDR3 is TGTGCCAGCTCTAGCAATCAGCCCCAGCATTTT. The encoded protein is CASSSNQPQHF.

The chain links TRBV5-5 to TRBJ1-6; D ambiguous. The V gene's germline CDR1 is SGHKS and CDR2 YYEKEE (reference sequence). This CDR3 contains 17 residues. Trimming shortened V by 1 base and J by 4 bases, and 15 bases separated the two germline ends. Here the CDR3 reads CASSLTIPSRYNSPLHF. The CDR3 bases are TGTGCCAGCAGCTTGACCATACCATCTCGGTATAATTCACCCCTCCACTTT.

CDR3 in amino acids: CASSFQGFQPQHF. Here the CDR3 DNA reads TGTGCCAGCAGTTTTCAAGGGTTTCAGCCCCAGCATTTT. V usage is TRBV28 and J usage is TRBJ1-5; D unclear. The CDR3 is made up of 13 amino acids. Germline CDR1 MDHEN, CDR2 SYDVKM. The V end lost 3 bases, the J end lost 6 bases, and 9 bases lay between the germline ends.

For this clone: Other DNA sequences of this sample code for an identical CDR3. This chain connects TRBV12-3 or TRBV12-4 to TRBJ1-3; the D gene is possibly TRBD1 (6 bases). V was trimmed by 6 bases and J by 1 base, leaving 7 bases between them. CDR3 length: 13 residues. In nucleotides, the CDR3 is TGTGCCAGCAGCCAGGGGTCTGGAAACACCATATATTTT. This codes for CASSQGSGNTIYF.

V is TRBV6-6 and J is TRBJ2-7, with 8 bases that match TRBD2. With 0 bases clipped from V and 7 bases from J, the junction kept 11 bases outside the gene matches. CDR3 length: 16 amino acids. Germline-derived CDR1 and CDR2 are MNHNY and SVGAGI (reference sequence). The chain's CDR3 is CASSYSRSGGLGEQYF. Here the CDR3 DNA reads TGTGCCAGCAGTTACTCGAGGTCGGGGGGGTTAGGGGAGCAGTACTTC.

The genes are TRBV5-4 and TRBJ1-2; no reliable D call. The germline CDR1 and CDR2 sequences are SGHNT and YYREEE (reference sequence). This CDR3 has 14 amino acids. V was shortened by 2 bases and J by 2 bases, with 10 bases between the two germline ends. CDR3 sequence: CASSLSHQNYGYTF. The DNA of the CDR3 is TGTGCCAGCAGCTTAAGTCACCAGAACTATGGCTACACCTTC.

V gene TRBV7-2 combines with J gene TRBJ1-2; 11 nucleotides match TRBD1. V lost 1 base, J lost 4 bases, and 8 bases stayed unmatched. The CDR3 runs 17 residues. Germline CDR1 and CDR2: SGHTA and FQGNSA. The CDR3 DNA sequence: TGTGCCAGCAGCTTAGATCTGGGGACAGGGGGAGCCTATGGCTACACCTTC. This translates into CASSLDLGTGGAYGYTF.

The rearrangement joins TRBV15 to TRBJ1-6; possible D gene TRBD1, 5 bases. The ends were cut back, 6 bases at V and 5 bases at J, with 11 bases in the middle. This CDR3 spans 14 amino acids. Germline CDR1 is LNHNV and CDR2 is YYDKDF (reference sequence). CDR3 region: CATRRAGNNSPLHF. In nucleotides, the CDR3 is TGTGCCACCAGAAGGGCAGGGAATAATTCACCCCTCCACTTT.

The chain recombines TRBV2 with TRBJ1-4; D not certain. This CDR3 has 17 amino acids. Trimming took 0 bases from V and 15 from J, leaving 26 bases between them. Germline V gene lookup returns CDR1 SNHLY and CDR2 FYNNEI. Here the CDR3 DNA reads TGTGCCAGCAGTGAAGCGCTCGTATTCGTGAGAAATGAAGGGATGTTTTTT. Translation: CASSEALVFVRNEGMFF.

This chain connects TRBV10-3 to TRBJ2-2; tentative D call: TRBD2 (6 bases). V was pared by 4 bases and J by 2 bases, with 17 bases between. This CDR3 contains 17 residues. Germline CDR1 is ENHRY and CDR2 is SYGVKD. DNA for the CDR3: TGTGCCATCAGTGGGGCCGCGGGATCCTCAAACACCGGGGAGCTGTTTTTT. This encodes CAISGAAGSSNTGELFF.

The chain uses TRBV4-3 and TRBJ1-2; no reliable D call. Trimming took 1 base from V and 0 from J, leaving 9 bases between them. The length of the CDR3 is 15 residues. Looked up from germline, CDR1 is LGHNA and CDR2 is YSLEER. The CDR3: CASSQGRATNYGYTF. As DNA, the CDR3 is TGCGCCAGCAGCCAAGGAAGAGCTACTAACTATGGCTACACCTTC.

CDR3 DNA: TGTGCCAGCAGCGGGGGACTCCAGTTCAATGAGCAGTTCTTC. Translation: CASSGGLQFNEQFF. This chain connects TRBV9 to TRBJ2-1; D possibly corresponds to TRBD2 (6 bases). This CDR3 has 14 amino acids. V lost 3 bases to trimming and J lost 6 bases, with 13 bases between them. The germline gives CDR1 SGDLS, CDR2 YYNGEE. Full variable domain (remainder filled in from reference TRBV9 and TRBJ2-1): DSGVTQTPKHLITATGQRVTLRCSPRSGDLSVYWYQQSLDQGLQFLIQYYNGEERAKGNILERFSAQQFPDLHSELNLSSLELGDSALYFCASSGGLQFNEQFFGPGTRLTVL.

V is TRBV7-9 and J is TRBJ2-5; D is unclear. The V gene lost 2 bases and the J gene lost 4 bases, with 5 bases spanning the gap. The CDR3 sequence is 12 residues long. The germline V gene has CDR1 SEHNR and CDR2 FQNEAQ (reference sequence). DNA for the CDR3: TGTGCCAGCAGCTTATCCAGAGAGACCCAGTACTTC. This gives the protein CASSLSRETQYF.

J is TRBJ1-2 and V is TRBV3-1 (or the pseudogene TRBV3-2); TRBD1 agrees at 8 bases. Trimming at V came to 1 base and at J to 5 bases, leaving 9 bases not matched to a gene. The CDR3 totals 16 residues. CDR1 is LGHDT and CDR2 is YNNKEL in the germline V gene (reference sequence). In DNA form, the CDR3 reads TGTGCCAGCAGCCAAGCCTTCGGACAGGGACTGTATGGCTACACCTTC. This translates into CASSQAFGQGLYGYTF.

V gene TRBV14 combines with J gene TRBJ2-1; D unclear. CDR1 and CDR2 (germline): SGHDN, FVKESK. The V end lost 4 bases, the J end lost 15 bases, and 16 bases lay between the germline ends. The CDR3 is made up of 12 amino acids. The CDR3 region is CASSPRWIEMFF. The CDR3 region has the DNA TGTGCCAGCAGCCCGAGGTGGATTGAGATGTTCTTC.

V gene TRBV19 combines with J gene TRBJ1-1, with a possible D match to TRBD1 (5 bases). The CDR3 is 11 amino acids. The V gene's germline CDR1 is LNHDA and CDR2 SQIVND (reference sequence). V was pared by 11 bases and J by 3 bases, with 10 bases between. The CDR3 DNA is TGTGCCTCCAGGGTGGACACTGAAGCTTTCTTT. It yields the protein CASRVDTEAFF.

Here the CDR3 DNA reads TGTGCCAGCAGTGAAGCAAGAGGGAACACTGAAGCTTTCTTT. Its translation: CASSEARGNTEAFF. The rearrangement links TRBV2 to TRBJ1-1; D remains unclear. This CDR3 comprises 14 residues. Germline V gene data show CDR1 as SNHLY and CDR2 as FYNNEI. Trimming took off 0 bases at V and 1 base at J, with 6 bases between the two ends.